The present T cell receptor beta chain was sequenced within a study of blood T cell repertoires in COVID-19. Study-level background: The origin of the acute and convalescent COVID-19 samples was the United States, Italy and Spain. T cells, B-cell-depleted T cells, or PBMCs supplied cDNA or gDNA.

Trimming left V 2 bases short and J 9 bases short, with 8 bases between. Germline CDR1 is KGHSH and CDR2 is LQKENI. The CDR3 runs 12 residues. Authors' data handling: Nucleated cell number was recorded as an estimate derived from reference gene primer amplification. The repertoire was sequenced with immunoSEQ multiplex PCR; TCRdb's copy has only in-frame clones and lacks some. The DNA was the basis for D and trimming; V, J and clone size are from that table. The sample has about 140,000 clones; about 88% are singletons. The sample taken for sequencing was peripheral blood. The V and J genes are TRBV18 and TRBJ1-5; no firm D call. The TCR comes from a human donor with COVID-19, enrolled during active disease. The donor label of this sample is uncertain. The CDR3 sequence: CASSPVEGPQHF. The CDR3 bases are TGTGCCAGCTCACCAGTCGAGGGGCCCCAGCATTTT.